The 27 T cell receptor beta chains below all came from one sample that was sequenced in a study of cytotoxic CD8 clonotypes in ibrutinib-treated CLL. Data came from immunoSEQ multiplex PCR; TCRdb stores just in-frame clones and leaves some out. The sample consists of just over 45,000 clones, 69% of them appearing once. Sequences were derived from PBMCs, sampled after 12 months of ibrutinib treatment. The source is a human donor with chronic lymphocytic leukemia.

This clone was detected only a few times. This CDR3 is CASSLERGGDLTYEQYF. Here the CDR3 DNA reads TGTGCCAGCAGCTTAGAAAGAGGTGGAGACTTAACCTACGAGCAGTACTTC. The chain has TRBV7-8 and TRBJ2-7; D remains ambiguous. This CDR3 comprises 17 residues. The V end was cut by 1 base, the J end by 2 bases, with 18 bases between. Germline CDR1 SGHVS, CDR2 FQNEAQ.

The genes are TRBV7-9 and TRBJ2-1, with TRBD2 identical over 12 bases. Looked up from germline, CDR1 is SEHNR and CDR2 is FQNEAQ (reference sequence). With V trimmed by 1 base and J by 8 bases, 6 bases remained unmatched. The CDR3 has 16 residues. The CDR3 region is CASSLGLAGGFDEQFF. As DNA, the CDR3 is TGTGCCAGCAGCTTAGGCCTAGCGGGGGGGTTCGATGAGCAGTTCTTC.

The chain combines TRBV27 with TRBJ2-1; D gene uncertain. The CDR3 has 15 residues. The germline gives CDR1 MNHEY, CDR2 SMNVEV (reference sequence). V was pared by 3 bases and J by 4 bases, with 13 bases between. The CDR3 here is CASSLGPQLYNEQFF. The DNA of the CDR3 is TGTGCCAGCAGTTTGGGTCCCCAGTTATACAATGAGCAGTTCTTC.

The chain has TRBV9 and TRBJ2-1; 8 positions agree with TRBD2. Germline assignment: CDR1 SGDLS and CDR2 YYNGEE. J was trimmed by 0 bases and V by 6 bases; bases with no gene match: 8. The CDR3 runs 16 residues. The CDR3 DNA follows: TGTGCCAGCACCCCTAGCGGGCCAAGCTCCTACAATGAGCAGTTCTTC. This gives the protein CASTPSGPSSYNEQFF.

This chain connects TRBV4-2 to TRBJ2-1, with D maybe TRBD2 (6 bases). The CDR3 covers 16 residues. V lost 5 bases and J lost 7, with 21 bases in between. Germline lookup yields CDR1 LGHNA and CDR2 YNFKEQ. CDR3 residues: CASSTQGGTSRNEQFF. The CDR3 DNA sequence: TGTGCCAGCAGCACTCAGGGCGGGACCTCTCGGAATGAGCAGTTCTTC.

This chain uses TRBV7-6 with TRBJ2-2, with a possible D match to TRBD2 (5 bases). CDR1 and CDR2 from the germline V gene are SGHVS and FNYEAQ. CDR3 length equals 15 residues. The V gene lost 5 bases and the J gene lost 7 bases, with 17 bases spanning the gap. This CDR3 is CASSRASGKGGELFF. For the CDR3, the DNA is TGTGCCAGCAGCCGGGCATCGGGAAAAGGCGGGGAGCTGTTTTTT.

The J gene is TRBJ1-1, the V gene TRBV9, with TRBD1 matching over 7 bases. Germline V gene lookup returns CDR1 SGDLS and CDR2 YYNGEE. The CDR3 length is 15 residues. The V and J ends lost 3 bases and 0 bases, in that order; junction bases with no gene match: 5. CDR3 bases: TGTGCCAGCAGCGGGGGACAGTTCATGAACACTGAAGCTTTCTTT. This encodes CASSGGQFMNTEAFF.

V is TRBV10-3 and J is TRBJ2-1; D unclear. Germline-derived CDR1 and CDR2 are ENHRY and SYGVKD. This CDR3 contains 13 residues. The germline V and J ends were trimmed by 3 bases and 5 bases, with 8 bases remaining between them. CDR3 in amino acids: CAISDRMNNEQFF. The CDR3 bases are TGTGCCATCAGTGACAGAATGAACAATGAGCAGTTCTTC.

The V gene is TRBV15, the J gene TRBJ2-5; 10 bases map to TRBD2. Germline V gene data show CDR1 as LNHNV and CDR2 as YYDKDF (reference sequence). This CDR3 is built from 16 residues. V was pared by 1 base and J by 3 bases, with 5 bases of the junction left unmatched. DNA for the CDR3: TGTGCCACCAGCAGAGGGGCAGGACTAGCGGAAGAGACCCAGTACTTC. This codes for CATSRGAGLAEETQYF.

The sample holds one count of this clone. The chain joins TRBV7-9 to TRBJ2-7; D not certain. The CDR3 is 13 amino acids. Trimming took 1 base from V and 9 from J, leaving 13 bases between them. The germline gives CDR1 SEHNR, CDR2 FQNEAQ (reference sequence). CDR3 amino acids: CASSLGVVNAQYF. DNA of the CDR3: TGTGCCAGCAGCTTAGGTGTTGTTAATGCGCAGTACTTC.

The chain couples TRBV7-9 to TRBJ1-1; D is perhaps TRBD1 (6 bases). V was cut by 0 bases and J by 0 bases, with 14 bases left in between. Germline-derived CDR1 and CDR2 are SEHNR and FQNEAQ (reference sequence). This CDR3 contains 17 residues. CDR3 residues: CASSLARGQQMNTEAFF. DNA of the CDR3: TGTGCCAGCAGCTTAGCGCGAGGACAGCAAATGAACACTGAAGCTTTCTTT. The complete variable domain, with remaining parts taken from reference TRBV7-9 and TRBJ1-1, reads DTGVSQNPRHKITKRGQNVTFRCDPISEHNRLYWYRQTLGQGPEFLTYFQNEAQLEKSRLLSDRFSAERPKGSFSTLEIQRTEQGDSAMYLCASSLARGQQMNTEAFFGQGTRLTVV.

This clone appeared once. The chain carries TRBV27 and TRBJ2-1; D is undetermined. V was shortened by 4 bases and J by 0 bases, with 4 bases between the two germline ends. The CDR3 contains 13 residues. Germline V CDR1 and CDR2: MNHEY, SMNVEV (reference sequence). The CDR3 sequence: CASSSLSYNEQFF. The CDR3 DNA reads TGTGCCAGCAGTTCCCTCTCCTACAATGAGCAGTTCTTC.

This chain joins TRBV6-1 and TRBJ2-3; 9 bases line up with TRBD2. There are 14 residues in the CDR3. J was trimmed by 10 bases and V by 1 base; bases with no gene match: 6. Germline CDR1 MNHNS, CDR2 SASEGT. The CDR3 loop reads CASSEGTSVAAQYF. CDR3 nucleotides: TGTGCCAGCAGTGAAGGGACTAGCGTTGCCGCGCAGTATTTT.

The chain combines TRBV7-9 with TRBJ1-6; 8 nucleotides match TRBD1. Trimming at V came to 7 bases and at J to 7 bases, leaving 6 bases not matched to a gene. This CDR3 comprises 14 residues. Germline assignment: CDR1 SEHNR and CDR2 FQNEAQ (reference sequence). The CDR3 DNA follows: TGTGCCAGCACGTCGGACAGGGTGAATTCACCCCTCCACTTT. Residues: CASTSDRVNSPLHF.

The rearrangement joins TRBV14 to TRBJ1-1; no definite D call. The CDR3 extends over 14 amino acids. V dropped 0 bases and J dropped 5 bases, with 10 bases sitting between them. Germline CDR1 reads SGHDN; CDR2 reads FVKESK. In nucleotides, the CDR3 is TGTGCCAGCAGCCAAGAGGGTGATTGGACTGAAGCTTTCTTT. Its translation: CASSQEGDWTEAFF.

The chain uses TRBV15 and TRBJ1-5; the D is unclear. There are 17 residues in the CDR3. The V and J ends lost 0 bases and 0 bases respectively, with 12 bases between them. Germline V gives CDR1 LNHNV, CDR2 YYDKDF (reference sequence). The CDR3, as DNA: TGTGCCACCAGCAGAGAACCCCTCATGTATAGCAATCAGCCCCAGCATTTT. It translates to CATSREPLMYSNQPQHF.

CDR3 nucleotides: TGTGCCAGCTCACCACCTGACTACGAGCAGTACTTC. It codes for CASSPPDYEQYF. The rearrangement links TRBV18 to TRBJ2-7, with no clear D. Trimming pared 0 bases from V and 3 bases from J, leaving 3 bases between. CDR1 and CDR2 from the germline V gene are KGHSH and LQKENI. CDR3 length: 12 amino acids.

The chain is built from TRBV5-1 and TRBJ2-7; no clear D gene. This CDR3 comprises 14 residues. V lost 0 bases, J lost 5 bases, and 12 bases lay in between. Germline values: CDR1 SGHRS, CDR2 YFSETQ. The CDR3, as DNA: TGCGCCAGCAGCTTGGGGACCGATGTCCACGAGCAGTACTTC. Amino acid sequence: CASSLGTDVHEQYF.

In DNA, the CDR3 is TGTGCCAGCCGGGGGGCCCCTACAGATACGCAGTATTTT. Translating it yields CASRGAPTDTQYF. This chain connects TRBV27 to TRBJ2-3, with a possible D match to TRBD2 (7 bases). Between the trimmed V and J ends, which lost 8 bases and 3 bases, there was a span of 12 bases. The CDR3 contains 13 residues. Germline assignment: CDR1 MNHEY and CDR2 SMNVEV (reference sequence).

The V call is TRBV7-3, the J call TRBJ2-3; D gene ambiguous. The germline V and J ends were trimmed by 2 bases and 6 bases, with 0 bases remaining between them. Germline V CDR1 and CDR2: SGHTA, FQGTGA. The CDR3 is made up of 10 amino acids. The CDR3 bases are TGTGCCAGCAGCTTAGATACGCAGTATTTT. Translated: CASSLDTQYF. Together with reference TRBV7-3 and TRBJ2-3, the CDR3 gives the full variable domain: GAGVSQTPSNKVTEKGKYVELRCDPISGHTALYWYRQSLGQGPEFLIYFQGTGAADDSGLPNDRFFAVRPEGSVSTLKIQRTERGDSAVYLCASSLDTQYFGPGTRLTVL.

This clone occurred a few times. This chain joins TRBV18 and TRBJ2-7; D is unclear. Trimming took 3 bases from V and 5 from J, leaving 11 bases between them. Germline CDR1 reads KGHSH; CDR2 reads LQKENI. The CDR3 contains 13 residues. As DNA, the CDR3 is TGTGCCAGCTCACCGTCCCCTAGGAACGAGCAGTACTTC. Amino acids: CASSPSPRNEQYF.

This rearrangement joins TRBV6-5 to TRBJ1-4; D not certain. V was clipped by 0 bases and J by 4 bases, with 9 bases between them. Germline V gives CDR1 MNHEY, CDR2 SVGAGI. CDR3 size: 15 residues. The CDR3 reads CASSYSSRSNEKLFF. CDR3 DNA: TGTGCCAGCAGTTACTCGAGTCGGAGTAATGAAAAACTGTTTTTT.

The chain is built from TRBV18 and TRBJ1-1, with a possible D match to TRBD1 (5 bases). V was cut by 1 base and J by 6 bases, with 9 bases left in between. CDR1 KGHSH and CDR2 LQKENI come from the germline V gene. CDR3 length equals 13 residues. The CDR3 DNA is TGTGCCAGCTCACCACGGGACCTCTCTGAAGCTTTCTTT. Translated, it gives CASSPRDLSEAFF.

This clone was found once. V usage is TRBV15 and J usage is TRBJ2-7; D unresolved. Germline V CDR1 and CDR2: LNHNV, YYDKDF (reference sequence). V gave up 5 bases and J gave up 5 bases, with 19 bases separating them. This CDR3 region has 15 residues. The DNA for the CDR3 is TGTGCCACCAGCTTCGGGTACCCCCCGGGCAACGAGCAGTACTTC. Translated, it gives CATSFGYPPGNEQYF. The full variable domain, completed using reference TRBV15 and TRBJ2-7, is DAMVIQNPRYQVTQFGKPVTLSCSQTLNHNVMYWYQQKSSQAPKLLFHYYDKDFNNEADTPDNFQSRRPNTSFCFLDIRSPGLGDTAMYLCATSFGYPPGNEQYFGPGTRLTVT.

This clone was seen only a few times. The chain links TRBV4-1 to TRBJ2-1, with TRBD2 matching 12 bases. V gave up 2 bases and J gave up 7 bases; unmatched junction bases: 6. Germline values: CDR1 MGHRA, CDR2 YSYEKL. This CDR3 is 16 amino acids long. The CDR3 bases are TGCGCCAGCAGCCAATCGCGCCTAGCGGGGGGGAATGAGCAGTTCTTC. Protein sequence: CASSQSRLAGGNEQFF.

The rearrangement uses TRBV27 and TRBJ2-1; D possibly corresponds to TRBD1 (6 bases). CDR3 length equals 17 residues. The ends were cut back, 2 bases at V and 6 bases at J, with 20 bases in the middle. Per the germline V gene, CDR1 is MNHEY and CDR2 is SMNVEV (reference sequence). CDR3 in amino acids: CASSLKGVGLWANEQFF. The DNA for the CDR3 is TGTGCCAGCAGTTTAAAGGGGGTGGGTTTGTGGGCCAATGAGCAGTTCTTC.

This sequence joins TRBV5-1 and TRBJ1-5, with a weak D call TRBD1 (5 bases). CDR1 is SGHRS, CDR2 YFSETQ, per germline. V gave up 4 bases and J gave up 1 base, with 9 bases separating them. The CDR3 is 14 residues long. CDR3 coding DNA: TGCGCCAGCAGCCTGGGGGAGAGCAATCAGCCCCAGCATTTT. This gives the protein CASSLGESNQPQHF.